What follows are 6 T cell receptor beta chains derived from one specimen sequenced in a study of CD8 T cells in Susac syndrome (dated by TCRdb to about 2019). Libraries were constructed by the immunoSEQ multiplex PCR assay. RNA was extracted using the RNeasy kit, and about 0.5 to 1 microgram was reverse transcribed with random hexamers. In-frame beta chains were kept once TCRdb had trimmed the public reads at Q25 with fastp and called clones with MiXCR. Entries are consolidated by CDR3 protein sequence, retaining the most common genes and DNA. Within this sample are about 140,000 distinct CDR3 sequences, with roughly 96% of them counted one time only. The top ten constitute over 0.09% of the sample. The sequenced sample consisted of CD4+ T cells from PBMCs. These receptors originate from a human donor with multiple sclerosis.

The rearrangement links TRBV7-2 to TRBJ2-3; D gene uncertain. The CDR3 has 13 amino acids. The V end was cut by 5 bases, the J end by 1 base, with 7 bases between. From germline, CDR1 is SGHTA and CDR2 FQGNSA. The CDR3 coding sequence is TGTGCCAGCAGCGCGGACGGCACAGATACGCAGTATTTT. It codes for CASSADGTDTQYF.

This chain connects TRBV29-1 to TRBJ1-2, with D perhaps matching TRBD1 (6 bases). V shed 5 bases and J shed 6 bases, with 10 bases lying between them. This CDR3 has 11 residues. Germline values: CDR1 SQVTM, CDR2 ANQGSEA. CDR3 in DNA: TGCAGCGTTACAGGGCCGGATGGCTACACCTTC. The encoded protein is CSVTGPDGYTF.

The sample holds one count of this clonotype. V and J are TRBV28 and TRBJ1-5; D gene unclear. The CDR3 spans 12 residues. The germline V gene has CDR1 MDHEN and CDR2 SYDVKM. The ends were cut back, 6 bases at V and 5 bases at J, with 8 bases in the middle. CDR3 DNA sequence: TGTGCCAGCAGGGGTATATATCAGCCCCAGCATTTT. The encoded protein is CASRGIYQPQHF. Combining the CDR3 with reference TRBV28 and TRBJ1-5 gives the whole variable domain DVKVTQSSRYLVKRTGEKVFLECVQDMDHENMFWYRQDPGLGLRLIYFSYDVKMKEKGDIPEGYSVSREKKERFSLILESASTNQTSMYLCASRGIYQPQHFGDGTRLSIL.

The chain carries TRBV7-2 and TRBJ1-6, with TRBD1 as a possible D gene (6 bases). The CDR3 contains 14 residues. Trimming removed 3 bases from V and 8 bases from J, with 11 bases in between. CDR1 and CDR2 (germline): SGHTA, FQGNSA. The CDR3 reads CASSLQGYDSPLHF. DNA of the CDR3: TGTGCCAGCAGCTTGCAGGGGTACGATTCACCCCTCCACTTT.

The chain has TRBV20-1 and TRBJ1-5, with 12 positions matching TRBD1. The CDR3 runs 17 residues. Germline assignment: CDR1 DFQATT and CDR2 SNEGSKA (reference sequence). Losses at the gene ends were 5 bases for V and 5 bases for J; bases not matched to a gene: 13. The CDR3 DNA reads TGCAGTGCTTTGGGACAGGGGGCTTCGTGGTGGGATCAGCCCCAGCATTTT. Amino acids: CSALGQGASWWDQPQHF.

V and J are TRBV9 and TRBJ2-3, with TRBD2 identical over 12 bases. The V gene end was trimmed by 4 bases and the J gene end by 1 base; junction bases not matched to a gene: 4. Germline CDR1 SGDLS, CDR2 YYNGEE. This CDR3 is 16 amino acids long. The CDR3 DNA reads TGTGCCAGCAGCTTCGGGACTAGCGGGCGCACAGATACGCAGTATTTT. Its protein product is CASSFGTSGRTDTQYF.